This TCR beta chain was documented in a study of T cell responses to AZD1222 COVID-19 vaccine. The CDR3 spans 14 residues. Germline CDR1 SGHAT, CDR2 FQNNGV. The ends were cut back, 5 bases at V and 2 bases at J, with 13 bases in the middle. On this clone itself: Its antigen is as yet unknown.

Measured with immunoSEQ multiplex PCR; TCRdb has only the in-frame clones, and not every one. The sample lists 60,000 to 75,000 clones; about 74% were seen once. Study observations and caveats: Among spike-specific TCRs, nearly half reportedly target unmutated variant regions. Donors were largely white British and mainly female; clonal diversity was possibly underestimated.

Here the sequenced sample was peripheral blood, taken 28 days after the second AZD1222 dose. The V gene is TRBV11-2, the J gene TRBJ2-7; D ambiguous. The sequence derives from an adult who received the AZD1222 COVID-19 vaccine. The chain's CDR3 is CASSTYTHPYEQYF. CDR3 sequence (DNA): TGTGCCAGCAGCACCTATACCCACCCCTACGAGCAGTACTTC.